This T cell receptor beta chain was found in a study of B cell selection in AIRE deficiency. Conventional CD4 T cells were sorted as CD4+CD127+ cells. Control samples were from healthy, unrelated donors. About this clone itself: The antigen remains unidentified.

Method: immunoSEQ multiplex PCR; TCRdb's copy keeps in-frame clones and lacks some. This sample yields about 25,000 clones, of which nearly 97% are seen a single time; roughly 0.25% belongs to the top ten. V was cut by 0 bases and J by 2 bases, with 7 bases left in between. The germline gives CDR1 MGHDK, CDR2 SYGVNS. This CDR3 is 14 amino acids long. Study-wide results and limits: Shorter CDR3s marked shared Treg sequences, biased toward few non-templated insertions. Of about 3,900 shared Treg TCRbeta sequences, 25% to 40% were healthy-donor-only and around 8.6% patient-only.

The receptor was isolated from a human donor in good health. The sequencing input was CD4+CD127+ conventional T cells sorted from PBMCs. The chain recombines TRBV25-1 with TRBJ2-5; D not certain. Here the CDR3 reads CASSEYGPQETQYF. The CDR3, as DNA: TGTGCCAGCAGTGAATACGGTCCTCAAGAGACCCAGTACTTC.